The 20 T cell receptor beta chains in this list originate from one sample, sequenced in a study of blood T cell repertoires in COVID-19. Assay used: immunoSEQ multiplex PCR; TCRdb lists only in-frame clones, some missing. The repertoire consists of approximately 77,000 clones, with more than 80% occurring once and the leading ten covering 18%. The source material was peripheral blood. These receptors were obtained from a woman aged 55-75 years with acute or convalescent COVID-19.

The chain uses TRBV19 and TRBJ1-1; the match to TRBD1 covers 7 bases. V lost 10 bases, J lost 0 bases, and 5 bases stayed unmatched. CDR3 size: 13 residues. Germline values: CDR1 LNHDA, CDR2 SQIVND (reference sequence). The CDR3: CAKLGQMNTEAFF. In DNA form, the CDR3 reads TGTGCCAAATTGGGACAGATGAACACTGAAGCTTTCTTT.

J is TRBJ1-2 and V is TRBV2; D is uncertain. CDR3 length equals 16 residues. Per germline, CDR1 SNHLY and CDR2 FYNNEI. Trimming cost V 3 bases and J 3 bases, with 17 bases left between them. CDR3 sequence (DNA): TGTGCCAGCAGTGACACCCTTATTCGGGTGGACTATGGCTACACCTTC. Amino acid sequence: CASSDTLIRVDYGYTF.

The chain couples TRBV6-6 to TRBJ1-2; TRBD1 agrees at 7 bases. The length of the CDR3 is 13 residues. The junction had 9 bases not matched to a gene; V was cut back by 6 bases and J by 8 bases. Germline loops: CDR1 MNHNY, CDR2 SVGAGI (reference sequence). The CDR3 DNA reads as TGTGCCAGCAGCGTGGGACAGACTCTCGGCTACACCTTC. This encodes CASSVGQTLGYTF.

The chain joins TRBV6-2 or TRBV6-3 to TRBJ1-2, with D perhaps matching TRBD1 (6 bases). Germline V CDR1 and CDR2: MNHEY, SVGEGT. Trimming cost V 2 bases and J 7 bases, with 14 bases left between them. This CDR3 is 14 amino acids long. The CDR3 DNA is TGTGCCAGCAGTTACGGACAGTACATTCGTGGCTACACCTTC. This translates into CASSYGQYIRGYTF.

The chain is built from TRBV18 and TRBJ1-2, with 7 bases identical to TRBD1. Trimming cost V 6 bases and J 5 bases; bases outside gene matches: 6. The CDR3 has 13 residues. Germline V gives CDR1 KGHSH, CDR2 LQKENI. This chain's CDR3 is CASSRDSSYGYTF. The CDR3 DNA reads TGTGCCAGCTCCCGGGACAGCTCATATGGCTACACCTTC.

The chain recombines TRBV12-3 or TRBV12-4 with TRBJ1-1; unclear D gene. V was shortened by 1 base and J by 11 bases, with 11 bases between the two germline ends. The CDR3 has 12 residues. In nucleotides, the CDR3 is TGTGCCAGCAGTTTAGAGGGCCGCGGGGCTTTCTTT. Translating gives CASSLEGRGAFF.

This sequence joins TRBV7-6 and TRBJ1-6, with a possible D match to TRBD1 (5 bases). CDR3 size: 15 residues. Germline V gene sequence: CDR1 SGHVS, CDR2 FNYEAQ. Trimming shortened V by 2 bases and J by 5 bases, and 10 bases separated the two germline ends. Here the CDR3 reads CASSLSGGDNSPLHF. The CDR3 DNA sequence: TGTGCCAGCAGCTTATCGGGGGGGGATAATTCACCCCTCCACTTT.

Written as DNA, the CDR3 is TGTGCCACCAGCAGAGATAAGGGACAGGGCGATCAGCCCCAGCATTTT. It yields the protein CATSRDKGQGDQPQHF. V usage is TRBV15 and J usage is TRBJ1-5, with 9 positions matching TRBD1. CDR3 length: 16 amino acids. Germline CDR1 reads LNHNV; CDR2 reads YYDKDF (reference sequence). Trimming cost V 0 bases and J 5 bases; bases outside gene matches: 5.

This clone has a handful of counts. The chain uses TRBV4-2 and TRBJ2-1, with 10 nucleotides matching TRBD2. CDR3 length equals 19 residues. Looked up from germline, CDR1 is LGHNA and CDR2 is YNFKEQ. Trimming removed 2 bases from V and 0 bases from J; junction bases left unmatched: 10. CDR3 sequence reads: CASSQWTGTSDSSYNEQFF. The CDR3 DNA follows: TGTGCCAGCAGCCAATGGACCGGGACTAGCGACAGCTCCTACAATGAGCAGTTCTTC.

A few counts support this clone. The V and J genes are TRBV11-3 and TRBJ2-3, with unresolved D. Deletions cut 3 bases from V and 4 bases from J, with 5 bases between. Germline V gene lookup returns CDR1 SGHNT and CDR2 YENEEA. This CDR3 comprises 12 residues. The DNA for the CDR3 is TGTGCCAGCAGCTTGGCACCAGATACGCAGTATTTT. This codes for CASSLAPDTQYF.

The chain is built from TRBV4-3 and TRBJ1-1; possible D gene TRBD1, 6 bases. CDR1 is LGHNA and CDR2 is YSLEER in the germline V gene. CDR3 length: 15 residues. V gave up 2 bases and J gave up 2 bases, with 12 bases separating them. The CDR3 DNA reads TGCGCCAGCAGCCAACAGGGGATGGGAAACACTGAAGCTTTCTTT. Amino acids: CASSQQGMGNTEAFF.

The genes are TRBV5-1 and TRBJ2-2, with 10 nucleotides matching TRBD1. V shed 0 bases, J shed 4 bases, and the junction held 6 bases outside the gene matches. In germline, CDR1 is SGHRS, CDR2 YFSETQ. The CDR3 loop spans 17 amino acids. The CDR3 loop is CASSLGQGALGTGELFF. CDR3 bases: TGCGCCAGCAGCTTGGGACAGGGGGCGCTCGGCACCGGGGAGCTGTTTTTT.

The J gene is TRBJ1-2, the V gene TRBV19; 8 bases map to TRBD1. Germline trimming cut 7 bases from V and 5 bases from J; bases unmatched to any gene: 12. The germline gives CDR1 LNHDA, CDR2 SQIVND (reference sequence). The CDR3 has 15 amino acids. CDR3 residues: CASIAEQTGGYGYTF. Written as DNA, the CDR3 is TGTGCCAGTATCGCCGAGCAAACAGGGGGTTATGGCTACACCTTC.

This rearrangement joins TRBV2 to TRBJ2-1, with D possibly matching TRBD2 (6 bases). The CDR3 has 15 residues. Trimming left V 3 bases short and J 4 bases short, with 13 bases between. Germline V gene lookup returns CDR1 SNHLY and CDR2 FYNNEI. CDR3 nucleotide sequence: TGTGCCAGCAGTGATAGGTCAGGGACTTACAATGAGCAGTTCTTC. Translation: CASSDRSGTYNEQFF. The complete variable domain, with remaining parts taken from reference TRBV2 and TRBJ2-1, reads EPEVTQTPSHQVTQMGQEVILRCVPISNHLYFYWYRQILGQKVEFLVSFYNNEISEKSEIFDDQFSVERPDGSNFTLKIRSTKLEDSAMYFCASSDRSGTYNEQFFGPGTRLTVL.

V usage is TRBV11-2 and J usage is TRBJ2-5, with TRBD1 matching over 8 bases. J lost 4 bases, V lost 3 bases, and 10 bases had no gene match. The germline gives CDR1 SGHAT, CDR2 FQNNGV. The CDR3 is made up of 16 amino acids. The CDR3, as DNA: TGTGCCAGCAGCTTGTGGACAGGGTTAGGCGGAGAGACCCAGTACTTC. The encoded protein is CASSLWTGLGGETQYF.

Comments on this clone: With a much larger clone just one base away, this may be a read error. The sample carries other DNA sequences with the same CDR3. The rearrangement links TRBV5-1 to TRBJ1-1; tentative D call: TRBD1 (6 bases). Trimming stripped 3 bases from V and 0 bases from J, with 9 bases between. This CDR3 is built from 14 residues. Germline V lookup: CDR1 SGHRS, CDR2 YFSETQ. The CDR3 nucleotides are TGCGCCAGCAGCTCCGGGACATTGAACACTGAAGCTTTCTTT. Translating it yields CASSSGTLNTEAFF.

The chain employs TRBV7-2 and TRBJ1-3; 7 bases match TRBD1. Per the germline V gene, CDR1 is SGHTA and CDR2 is FQGNSA. The trim removed 2 bases at V and 1 base at J, leaving 5 bases unmatched. CDR3 length: 16 amino acids. DNA of the CDR3: TGTGCCAGCAGCTTAACAGGGGTTATGTCTGGAAACACCATATATTTT. Protein product: CASSLTGVMSGNTIYF.

The chain is built from TRBV9 and TRBJ2-3, with TRBD2 matching 14 bases. Germline V gene sequence: CDR1 SGDLS, CDR2 YYNGEE. V shed 4 bases and J 2 bases; nucleotides not matched to a gene: 6. This CDR3 is built from 17 residues. CDR3 residues: CASSSRTSGGNTDTQYF. CDR3 in DNA: TGTGCCAGCAGCTCCCGGACTAGCGGGGGGAACACAGATACGCAGTATTTT.

V usage is TRBV5-1 and J usage is TRBJ2-3; the match to TRBD1 covers 9 bases. The V and J ends lost 0 bases and 13 bases, in that order; junction bases with no gene match: 15. CDR1 is SGHRS and CDR2 is YFSETQ in the germline V gene. This CDR3 is 16 amino acids long. The CDR3 bases are TGCGCCAGCAGCTTGGCCTTAACAGGGGGCAATTTTGTGGAGTATTTT. It is translated as CASSLALTGGNFVEYF.

The V call is TRBV6-2 or TRBV6-3, the J call TRBJ1-5, with TRBD1 identical over 7 bases. This CDR3 spans 13 amino acids. V was clipped by 3 bases and J by 7 bases; unmatched bases: 3. CDR1 and CDR2 from the germline V gene are MNHEY and SVGEGT. CDR3 sequence: CASSYTGEQPQHF. The CDR3 coding sequence is TGTGCCAGCAGTTATACAGGGGAACAGCCCCAGCATTTT.